These 12 T cell receptor beta chains were all obtained from the same sample, sequenced in a study of Ad26.COV2.S vaccination and SARS-CoV-2 variants. Produced via immunoSEQ multiplex PCR; TCRdb's table is partial and in-frame only. Of 300,000 to 500,000 clones detected, about 85% appear once; the ten largest clones hold roughly 3%. The treatment: roughly 19 received Ad26.COV2.S at low or high dose, single or two shots; about five received placebo; per-sample allocation not given. At day 63 after the first vaccine or placebo injection, samples were drawn. The sample consisted of peripheral blood, taken in a trial of Ad26.COV2.S vaccine versus placebo. The receptors stem from a person aged 18-60 years who received the Ad26.COV2.S COVID-19 vaccine or a placebo.

The chain is built from TRBV12-5 and TRBJ2-5; 12 nucleotides line up with TRBD2. The CDR3 has 17 residues. CDR1 and CDR2 (germline): LGHNT, FRNRAP. Trimming removed 1 base from V and 0 bases from J; junction bases left unmatched: 3. CDR3 nucleotides: TGTGCTAGTGGTTTGGGGCTAGCGGGGGGGTACCAAGAGACCCAGTACTTC. As protein: CASGLGLAGGYQETQYF.

This chain uses TRBV4-3 with TRBJ1-6, with TRBD1 matching 7 bases. The V gene end was trimmed by 6 bases and the J gene end by 15 bases; junction bases not matched to a gene: 8. The CDR3 is 12 residues long. Germline V gene lookup returns CDR1 LGHNA and CDR2 YSLEER. The CDR3 protein is CASRGGGGLLHF. The DNA for the CDR3 is TGCGCCAGCAGGGGAGGGGGCGGACTCCTCCACTTT.

This chain joins TRBV6-9 and TRBJ1-2, with 9 bases matching TRBD1. With 5 bases clipped from V and 3 bases from J, the junction kept 13 bases outside the gene matches. CDR3 length: 17 residues. CDR1 and CDR2 (germline): MNHGY, SVAAGI. The CDR3 loop is CASSKINRDRAYYGYTF. The CDR3 DNA follows: TGTGCCAGCAGTAAAATTAACCGGGACAGGGCGTACTATGGCTACACCTTC.

The rearrangement links TRBV5-4 to TRBJ2-7; D remains unclear. The CDR3 has 14 residues. The V gene lost 4 bases and the J gene lost 5 bases, with 16 bases spanning the gap. The germline V gene encodes CDR1 SGHNT and CDR2 YYREEE (reference sequence). The CDR3, as DNA: TGTGCCAGCAGCCCTTTAGGGTCCCCCGACGAGCAGTACTTC. Translating gives CASSPLGSPDEQYF.

The rearrangement joins TRBV29-1 to TRBJ1-1; D gene unclear. Per the germline V gene, CDR1 is SQVTM and CDR2 is ANQGSEA. The germline V and J ends were trimmed by 4 bases and 2 bases, with 8 bases remaining between them. The CDR3 consists of 12 residues. The CDR3 sequence is CSVARENTEAFF. The CDR3 DNA is TGCAGCGTTGCGCGGGAAAACACTGAAGCTTTCTTT. Based on the CDR3 plus reference TRBV29-1 and TRBJ1-1, the full variable domain is SAVISQKPSRDICQRGTSLTIQCQVDSQVTMMFWYRQQPGQSLTLIATANQGSEATYESGFVIDKFPISRPNLTFSTLTVSNMSPEDSSIYLCSVARENTEAFFGQGTRLTVV.

The chain combines TRBV28 with TRBJ2-5; D ambiguous. The CDR3 covers 11 residues. Germline assignment: CDR1 MDHEN and CDR2 SYDVKM. Trimming took off 8 bases at V and 6 bases at J, with 10 bases between the two ends. DNA for the CDR3: TGTGCCAGCGCGTCCTGGAAGACCCAGTACTTC. Translation gives CASASWKTQYF. Variable domain in full (rest from reference TRBV28 and TRBJ2-5): DVKVTQSSRYLVKRTGEKVFLECVQDMDHENMFWYRQDPGLGLRLIYFSYDVKMKEKGDIPEGYSVSREKKERFSLILESASTNQTSMYLCASASWKTQYFGPGTRLLVL.

The gene calls are TRBV2 and TRBJ1-2, with D uncertain. Trimming stripped 5 bases from V and 11 bases from J, with 18 bases between. The V gene's germline CDR1 is SNHLY and CDR2 FYNNEI. This CDR3 has 13 amino acids. DNA of the CDR3: TGTGCCAGCAGTCTGACAAGGCTTTTGGGATACACCTTC. Protein product: CASSLTRLLGYTF.

This chain links TRBV4-1 with TRBJ1-1, with TRBD1 identical over 9 bases. The CDR3 totals 14 residues. V shed 3 bases and J 8 bases; nucleotides not matched to a gene: 7. Germline V gene data show CDR1 as MGHRA and CDR2 as YSYEKL. The CDR3: CASSHAGQGREAFF. The CDR3 nucleotides are TGCGCCAGCAGCCACGCCGGACAGGGGAGAGAAGCTTTCTTT.

V and J are TRBV3-1 (or the pseudogene TRBV3-2) and TRBJ1-5; D is possibly TRBD1 (5 bases). Trimming removed 0 bases at V and 3 bases at J, with 12 bases between. The germline gives CDR1 LGHDT, CDR2 YNNKEL (reference sequence). The CDR3 covers 16 residues. CDR3 residues: CASSQDIGHLNQPQHF. The CDR3 DNA reads as TGTGCCAGCAGCCAAGACATAGGACACCTCAATCAGCCCCAGCATTTT.

This clone was counted once. The chain joins TRBV3-1 (or the pseudogene TRBV3-2) to TRBJ1-2; D not certain. This CDR3 region has 13 residues. V was shortened by 1 base and J by 3 bases, with 6 bases between the two germline ends. CDR1 LGHDT and CDR2 YNNKEL come from the germline V gene (reference sequence). CDR3 sequence: CASSQVGYYGYTF. CDR3 nucleotides: TGTGCCAGCAGCCAAGTTGGCTACTATGGCTACACCTTC.

V usage is TRBV4-3 and J usage is TRBJ1-3, with unresolved D. Germline CDR1 reads LGHNA; CDR2 reads YSLEER. This CDR3 region has 13 residues. The ends were cut back, 0 bases at V and 3 bases at J, with 3 bases in the middle. In DNA form, the CDR3 reads TGCGCCAGCAGCCAAGATCTTGGAAACACCATATATTTT. It is translated as CASSQDLGNTIYF.

This chain connects TRBV27 to TRBJ2-1; D gene unclear. Germline V gene sequence: CDR1 MNHEY, CDR2 SMNVEV (reference sequence). This CDR3 is 17 amino acids long. V was clipped by 0 bases and J by 0 bases, with 12 bases between them. The CDR3 here is CASSLSPPDSSYNEQFF. CDR3 DNA: TGTGCCAGCAGTTTATCGCCCCCAGATAGCTCCTACAATGAGCAGTTCTTC.